The T cell receptor (beta chain) under discussion was sequenced for a study of metastatic and nonmetastatic thyroid tumors. At the level of the study: Malignant thyroid and benign thyroid patients provided blood and tumor or nodule tissue whose repertoires were compared. Whole-study results and caveats: Patients with malignant thyroid tumors reportedly had significantly higher TCR beta diversity than those with benign nodules, in blood and tumor.

As to this clone: Its matching antigen is unknown.

CDR1 is MDHEN, CDR2 SYDVKM, per germline. The J segment lost 0 bases and the V segment lost 3 bases, leaving 8 bases of the junction unmatched. The CDR3 extends over 18 amino acids. How the authors handled the data: The distant-metastasis classifier for papillary thyroid cancer was built from CDR3 differences across clinicopathological groups. TCRdb re-analyzed the PCR reads using MiXCR. TCRdb, not the authors, supplied the V and J calls. The data contain roughly 36,000 clones, 25% to 30% of them singletons. Every patient underwent thyroid surgery untreated. Material for sequencing was blood. The chain couples TRBV28 to TRBJ2-6; TRBD1 aligns across 7 bases. This TCR derives from a female donor with papillary thyroid cancer or a benign thyroid nodule (not recorded which). Some clones in this sample may be carry-over from other donors' samples. CDR3 loop: CASSFGEGGISGANVLTF. CDR3 sequence (DNA): TGTGCCAGCAGTTTCGGTGAAGGGGGCATCTCTGGGGCCAACGTCCTGACTTTC.